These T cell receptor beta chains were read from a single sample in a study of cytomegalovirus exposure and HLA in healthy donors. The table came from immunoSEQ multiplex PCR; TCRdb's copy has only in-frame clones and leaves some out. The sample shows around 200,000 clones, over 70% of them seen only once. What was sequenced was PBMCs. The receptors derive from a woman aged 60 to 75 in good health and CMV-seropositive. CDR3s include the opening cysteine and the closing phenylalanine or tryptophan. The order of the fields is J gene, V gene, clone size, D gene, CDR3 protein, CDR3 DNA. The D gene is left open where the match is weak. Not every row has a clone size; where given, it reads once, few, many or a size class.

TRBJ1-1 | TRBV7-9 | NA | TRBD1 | CASSLGDSSTEAFF | TGTGCCAGCAGCTTGGGGGACAGTAGCACTGAAGCTTTCTTT
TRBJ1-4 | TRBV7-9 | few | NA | CASSLRSAEKLFF | TGTGCCAGCAGCTTGAGGTCAGCTGAAAAACTGTTTTTT
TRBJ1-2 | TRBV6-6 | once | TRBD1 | CASSLSDRGLGYTF | TGTGCCAGCAGCCTATCGGACAGGGGGCTAGGCTACACCTTC
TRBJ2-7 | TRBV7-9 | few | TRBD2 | CASSSAGASGGVEQYF | TGTGCCAGCAGCTCCGCCGGGGCTAGCGGGGGCGTAGAGCAGTACTTC
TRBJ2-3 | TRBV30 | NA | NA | CAWSGERSYVDTQYF | TGTGCCTGGAGTGGCGAGAGATCCTATGTAGATACGCAGTATTTT
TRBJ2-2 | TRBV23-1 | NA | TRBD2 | CASPMTAGCTGELFF | TGCGCCAGCCCCATGACAGCGGGATGCACCGGGGAGCTGTTTTTT
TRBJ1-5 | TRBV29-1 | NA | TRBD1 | CSVADRGGNQPQHF | TGCAGCGTTGCGGACAGGGGGGGAAATCAGCCCCAGCATTTT
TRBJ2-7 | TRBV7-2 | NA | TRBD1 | CASRPDSGTGFYEQYF | TGTGCCAGCAGGCCAGACTCCGGGACAGGGTTCTACGAGCAGTACTTC
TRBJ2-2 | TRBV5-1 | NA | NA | CASSLAEQGWGTGELFF | TGCGCCAGCAGCTTGGCCGAACAGGGATGGGGCACCGGGGAGCTGTTTTTT
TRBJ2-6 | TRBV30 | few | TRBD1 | CAAGQGGGSGANVLTF | TGTGCCGCTGGACAGGGAGGAGGTTCTGGGGCCAACGTCCTGACTTTC
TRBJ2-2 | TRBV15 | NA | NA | CATSREGGGSWAGELFF | TGTGCCACCAGCAGAGAGGGGGGGGGCTCATGGGCCGGGGAGCTGTTTTTT
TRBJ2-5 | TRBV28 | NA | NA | CASSLLSEETQYF | TGTGCCAGCAGTTTATTGTCGGAAGAGACCCAGTACTTC
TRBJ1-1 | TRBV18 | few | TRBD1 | CASSPLGQGAFF | TGTGCCAGCTCACCACTTGGACAGGGGGCTTTCTTT
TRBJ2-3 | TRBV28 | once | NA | CASSLQGFPQYF | TGTGCCAGCAGTCTCCAGGGTTTTCCGCAGTATTTT
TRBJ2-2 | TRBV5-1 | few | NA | CASSFRESIPGELFF | TGCGCCAGCAGCTTTCGGGAATCTATCCCCGGGGAGCTGTTTTTT
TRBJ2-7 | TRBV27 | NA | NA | CASSQDRAYEQYF | TGTGCCAGCAGCCAGGACAGAGCCTACGAGCAGTACTTC
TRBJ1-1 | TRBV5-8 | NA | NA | CASSLNKRTEAFF | TGTGCCAGCAGCTTAAACAAGAGGACTGAAGCTTTCTTT
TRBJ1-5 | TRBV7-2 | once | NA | CASRPTVSQPQHF | TGTGCCAGCAGACCGACAGTTTCTCAGCCCCAGCATTTT
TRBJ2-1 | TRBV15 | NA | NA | CATSRDRGIHNEQFF | TGTGCCACCAGCAGAGATCGCGGGATACACAATGAGCAGTTCTTC
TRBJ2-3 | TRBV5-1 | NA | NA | CASSLELTDTQYF | TGCGCCAGCAGCTTGGAACTCACAGATACGCAGTATTTT
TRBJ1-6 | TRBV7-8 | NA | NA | CASSLRETYNSPLHF | TGTGCCAGCAGCTTGAGGGAAACCTATAATTCACCCCTCCACTTT
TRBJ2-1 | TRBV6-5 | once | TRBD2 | CASCRKTSGRNEQFF | TGTGCCAGCTGTCGGAAGACTAGCGGGAGGAATGAGCAGTTCTTC
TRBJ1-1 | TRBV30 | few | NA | CAWSVGGGALGAFF | TGTGCCTGGAGTGTAGGAGGGGGGGCCCTGGGGGCTTTCTTT
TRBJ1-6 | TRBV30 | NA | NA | CAWRGLGNSPLHF | TGTGCCTGGAGGGGACTGGGTAATTCACCCCTCCACTTT
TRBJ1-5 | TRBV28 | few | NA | CASSQGGVFTPQPQHF | TGTGCCAGCAGCCAAGGAGGAGTCTTCACGCCTCAGCCCCAGCATTTT
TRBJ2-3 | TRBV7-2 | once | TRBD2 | CASSSLAGVTDTQYF | TGTGCCAGCAGCTCTCTAGCGGGGGTCACAGATACGCAGTATTTT
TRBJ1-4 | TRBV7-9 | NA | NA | CASSLSGYNEKLFF | TGTGCCAGCAGCTTATCAGGGTATAATGAAAAACTGTTTTTT
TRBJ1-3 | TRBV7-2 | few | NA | CASSLTGFGNTIYF | TGTGCCAGCAGCCTCACAGGGTTCGGAAACACCATATATTTT
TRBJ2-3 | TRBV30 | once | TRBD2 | CAWSKRGGGTQYF | TGTGCCTGGAGTAAACGGGGGGGAGGTACGCAGTATTTT
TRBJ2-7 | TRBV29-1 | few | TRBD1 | CSVPTGSGNEQYF | TGCAGCGTCCCGACAGGGTCTGGAAACGAGCAGTACTTC
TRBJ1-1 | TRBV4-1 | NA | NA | CASSQEGGRVTEAFF | TGCGCCAGCAGCCAAGAAGGGGGGAGGGTCACTGAAGCTTTCTTT
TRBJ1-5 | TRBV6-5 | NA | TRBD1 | CASSSLEGASQPQHF | TGTGCCAGCAGTTCTCTAGAGGGGGCGAGTCAGCCCCAGCATTTT
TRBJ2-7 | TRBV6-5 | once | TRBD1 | CASSPTGGYEQYF | TGTGCCAGCAGTCCAACAGGGGGTTACGAGCAGTACTTC
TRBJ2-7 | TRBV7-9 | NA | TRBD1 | CASSSEGRTGAWEQYF | TGTGCCAGCAGCTCCGAAGGGCGGACAGGGGCGTGGGAGCAGTACTTC
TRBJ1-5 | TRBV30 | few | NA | CAWSWGEHSNQPQHF | TGTGCCTGGAGTTGGGGGGAGCATAGCAATCAGCCCCAGCATTTT
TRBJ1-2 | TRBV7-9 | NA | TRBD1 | CASSAQGPGGYTF | TGTGCCAGCAGCGCACAGGGGCCGGGGGGCTACACCTTC
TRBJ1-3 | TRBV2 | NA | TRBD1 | CASSLTRQGTNTIYF | TGTGCCAGCAGTCTTACCCGACAGGGGACAAACACCATATATTTT
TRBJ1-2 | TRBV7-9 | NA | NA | CSSSFAQVALGYTF | TGTTCCAGCAGCTTTGCCCAGGTGGCGTTAGGCTACACCTTC
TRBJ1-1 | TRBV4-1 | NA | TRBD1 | CASSLGQGAAFF | TGCGCCAGCAGCCTGGGACAGGGGGCGGCTTTCTTT
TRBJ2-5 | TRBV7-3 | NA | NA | CASSLVGGAETQYF | TGTGCCAGCAGCTTAGTGGGGGGAGCGGAGACCCAGTACTTC